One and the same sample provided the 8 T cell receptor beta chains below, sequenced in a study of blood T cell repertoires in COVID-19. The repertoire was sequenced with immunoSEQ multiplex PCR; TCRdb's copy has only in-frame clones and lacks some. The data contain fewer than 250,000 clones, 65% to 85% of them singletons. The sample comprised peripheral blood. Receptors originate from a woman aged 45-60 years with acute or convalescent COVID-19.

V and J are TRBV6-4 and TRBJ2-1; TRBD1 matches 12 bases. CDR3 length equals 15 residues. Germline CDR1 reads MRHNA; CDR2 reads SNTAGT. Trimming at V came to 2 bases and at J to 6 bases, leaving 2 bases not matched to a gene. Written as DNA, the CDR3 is TGTGCCAGCAGTGACCGGGACAGGGGGCTCAATGAGCAGTTCTTC. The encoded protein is CASSDRDRGLNEQFF.

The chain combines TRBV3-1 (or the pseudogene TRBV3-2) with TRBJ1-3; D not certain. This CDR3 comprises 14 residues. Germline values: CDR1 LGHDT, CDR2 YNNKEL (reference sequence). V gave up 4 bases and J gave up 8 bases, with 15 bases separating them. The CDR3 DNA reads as TGTGCCAGCAGCCCCTCAGTCCCGGGTCACACCATATATTTT. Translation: CASSPSVPGHTIYF.

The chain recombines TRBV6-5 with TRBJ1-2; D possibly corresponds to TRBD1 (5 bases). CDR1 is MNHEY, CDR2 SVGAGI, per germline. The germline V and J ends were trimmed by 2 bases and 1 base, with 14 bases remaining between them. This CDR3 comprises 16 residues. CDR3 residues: CASSYDAGWGNYGYTF. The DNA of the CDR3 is TGTGCCAGCAGTTACGATGCAGGGTGGGGTAACTATGGCTACACCTTC.

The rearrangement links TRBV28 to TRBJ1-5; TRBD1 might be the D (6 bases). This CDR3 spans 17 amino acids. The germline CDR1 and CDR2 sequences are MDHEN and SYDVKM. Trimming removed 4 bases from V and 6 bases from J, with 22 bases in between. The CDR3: CASSWFQGSGRGQPQHF. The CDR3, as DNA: TGTGCCAGCAGTTGGTTTCAGGGGTCGGGGAGAGGTCAGCCCCAGCATTTT.

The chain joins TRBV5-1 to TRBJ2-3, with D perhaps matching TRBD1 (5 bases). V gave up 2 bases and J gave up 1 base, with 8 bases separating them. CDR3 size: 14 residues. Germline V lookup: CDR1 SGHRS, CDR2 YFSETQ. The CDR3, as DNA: TGCGCCAGCAGCTTCATCAGGGGCACAGATACGCAGTATTTT. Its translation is CASSFIRGTDTQYF.

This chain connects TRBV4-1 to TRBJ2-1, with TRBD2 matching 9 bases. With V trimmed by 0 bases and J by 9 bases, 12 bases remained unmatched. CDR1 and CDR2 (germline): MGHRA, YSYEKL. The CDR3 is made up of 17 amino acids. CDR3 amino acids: CASSQDLGRTSVGEQFF. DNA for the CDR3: TGCGCCAGCAGCCAAGATCTGGGGAGGACTAGCGTGGGTGAGCAGTTCTTC.

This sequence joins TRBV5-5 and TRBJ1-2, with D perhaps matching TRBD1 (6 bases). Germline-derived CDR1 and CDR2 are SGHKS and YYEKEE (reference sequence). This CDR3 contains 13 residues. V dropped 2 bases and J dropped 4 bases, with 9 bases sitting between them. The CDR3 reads CASSLGTFYGYTF. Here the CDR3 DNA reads TGTGCCAGCAGCTTAGGGACATTCTATGGCTACACCTTC. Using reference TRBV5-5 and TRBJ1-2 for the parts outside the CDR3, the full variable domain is DAGVTQSPTHLIKTRGQQVTLRCSPISGHKSVSWYQQVLGQGPQFIFQYYEKEERGRGNFPDRFSARQFPNYSSELNVNALLLGDSALYLCASSLGTFYGYTFGSGTRLTVV.

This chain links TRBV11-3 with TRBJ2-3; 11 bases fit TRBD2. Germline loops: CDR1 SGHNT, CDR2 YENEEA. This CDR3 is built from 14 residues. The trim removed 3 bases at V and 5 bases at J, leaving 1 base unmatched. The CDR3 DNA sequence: TGTGCCAGCAGCTTTAGCGGGAGGGGAGATACGCAGTATTTT. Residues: CASSFSGRGDTQYF.